The 7 T cell receptor beta chains below all came from one sample that was sequenced in a study of blood T cells in healthy people across ages. Primers used in a second PCR of roughly 6 to 11 cycles were a sample-barcoded 5' primer and a J-beta primer mix. TCRdb redid the calling of the 5' RACE reads with MiXCR, one entry per CDR3 protein. Here the sample spans some 790,000 distinct CDR3 sequences, under 35% being singletons. Sequencing was performed on blood. These receptors originate from an elderly woman in good health.

Many counts were recorded for this clonotype. This chain joins TRBV7-2 and TRBJ2-1; TRBD2 matches at 11 bases. The CDR3 consists of 15 residues. CDR1 is SGHTA, CDR2 FQGNSA, per germline. Trimming at V came to 1 base and at J to 6 bases, leaving 2 bases not matched to a gene. The CDR3 here is CASSLVAGGSNEQFF. DNA of the CDR3: TGTGCCAGCAGCTTAGTAGCGGGGGGGTCCAATGAGCAGTTCTTC.

This clonotype was counted at least ten times. The chain joins TRBV24-1 to TRBJ1-2; D ambiguous. The germline gives CDR1 KGHDR, CDR2 SFDVKD. The CDR3 has 9 residues. V lost 9 bases and J 8 bases, leaving 6 bases between the germline ends. For the CDR3, the DNA is TGTGCCACCCCAGGAGGCTACACCTTC. This codes for CATPGGYTF.

Remarks on this clonotype: The limits of the CDR3 on the DNA are not certain, so only TCRdb's listed CDR3 is given. The chain combines TRBV7-9 with TRBJ1-3. The germline CDR1 and CDR2 sequences are SEHNR and FQNEAQ (reference sequence). The CDR3 is 15 amino acids in total, end residues counted. CDR3: CASSVMWGTGNTRYF.

This clonotype has a count of ten or more. The rearrangement uses TRBV7-2 and TRBJ2-3, with TRBD2 identical over 14 bases. The germline V gene has CDR1 SGHTA and CDR2 FQGNSA. The ends lost 0 bases at V and 8 bases at J; junction bases unmatched: 4. The length of the CDR3 is 16 residues. This CDR3 is CASSLARTSGGSTQYF. The CDR3 nucleotides are TGTGCCAGCAGCTTAGCGAGGACTAGCGGGGGGTCTACGCAGTATTTT.

This clonotype was recorded at least ten times. The chain couples TRBV12-3 or TRBV12-4 to TRBJ2-7, with 8 bases matching TRBD2. There are 14 residues in the CDR3. The V segment lost 3 bases and the J segment 5 bases; nucleotides outside the gene matches: 6. For the CDR3, the DNA is TGTGCCAGCAGTTTCGGGGGGGGGTCGAACGAGCAGTACTTC. Encoded protein: CASSFGGGSNEQYF.

The V and J genes are TRBV20-1 and TRBJ2-3, with 12 bases matching TRBD1. Germline trimming cut 3 bases from V and 7 bases from J; bases unmatched to any gene: 11. The CDR3 contains 16 residues. Germline CDR1 DFQATT, CDR2 SNEGSKA (reference sequence). The CDR3 reads CSASTGTGGLINTQYF. In DNA, the CDR3 is TGCAGTGCTAGTACCGGGACAGGGGGCCTTATTAATACGCAGTATTTT.

This sequence joins TRBV12-3 or TRBV12-4 and TRBJ2-1, with D possibly called TRBD1 or TRBD2 (5 bases each). The CDR3 extends over 15 amino acids. The ends were cut back, 4 bases at V and 4 bases at J, with 14 bases in the middle. The CDR3 DNA is TGTGCCAGCAGTTGGGGGTCTACCCGATACAATGAGCAGTTCTTC. This encodes CASSWGSTRYNEQFF.